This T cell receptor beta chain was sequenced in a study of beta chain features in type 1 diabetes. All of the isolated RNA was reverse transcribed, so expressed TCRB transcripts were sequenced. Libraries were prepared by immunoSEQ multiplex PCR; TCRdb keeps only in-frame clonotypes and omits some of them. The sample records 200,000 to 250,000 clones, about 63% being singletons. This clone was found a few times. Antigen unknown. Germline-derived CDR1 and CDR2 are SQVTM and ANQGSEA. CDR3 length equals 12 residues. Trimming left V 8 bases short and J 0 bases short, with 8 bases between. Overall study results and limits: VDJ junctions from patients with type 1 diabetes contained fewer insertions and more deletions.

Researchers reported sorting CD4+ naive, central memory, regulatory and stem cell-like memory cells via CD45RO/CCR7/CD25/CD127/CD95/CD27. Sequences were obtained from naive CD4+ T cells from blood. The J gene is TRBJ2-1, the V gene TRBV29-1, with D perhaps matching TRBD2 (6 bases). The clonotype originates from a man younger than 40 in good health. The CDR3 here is CSSTSSYNEQFF. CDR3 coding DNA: TGCAGCTCGACTAGCTCCTACAATGAGCAGTTCTTC.